A selection of T cell receptor beta chains follows, all from one sample in a study of cytotoxic CD8 clonotypes in ibrutinib-treated CLL. Sequencing used immunoSEQ multiplex PCR; TCRdb keeps in-frame clones, though not all of them. This table has tens of thousands of clones, roughly 83% appearing once. Material: PBMCs, obtained after 24 months of ibrutinib treatment. Every receptor here comes from a human donor with chronic lymphocytic leukemia. The CDR3 runs from the conserved cysteine through the conserved F or W. A D gene is named only where the DNA matches it firmly. Not every row has a clone size; where given, it reads once, few, many or a size class.

>NA|TRBJ1-1|few|TRBV2
CASRYRDSTEAFF
TGTGCCAGCAGATACAGGGATTCCACTGAAGCTTTCTTT
>NA|TRBJ1-5|NA|TRBV27
CASAEGDSNQPQHF
TGTGCCAGCGCTGAGGGCGATAGCAATCAGCCCCAGCATTTT
>TRBD2|TRBJ2-7|NA|TRBV9
CASSPDPPGAGGRSYEQYF
TGTGCCAGCAGCCCAGACCCCCCCGGAGCGGGAGGCCGCTCCTACGAGCAGTACTTC
>NA|TRBJ2-5|NA|TRBV11-2
CASSLVGTGETQYF
TGTGCCAGCAGCTTAGTGGGGACGGGGGAGACCCAGTACTTC
>TRBD1|TRBJ1-2|once|TRBV27
CASSLGTGVSGYTF
TGTGCCAGCAGTTTAGGGACAGGGGTCTCTGGCTACACCTTC
>NA|TRBJ2-1|NA|TRBV5-4
CASSLGSYNEQFF
TGTGCCAGCAGCTTGGGCTCCTACAATGAGCAGTTCTTC
>TRBD1|TRBJ1-5|NA|TRBV19
CASNNPQGARNQPQHF
TGTGCCAGTAATAACCCACAGGGGGCGCGGAATCAGCCCCAGCATTTT
>NA|TRBJ1-5|few|TRBV6-6
CASSRTTGSGQPQHF
TGTGCCAGCAGCCGAACTACAGGGTCGGGGCAGCCCCAGCATTTT
>TRBD2|TRBJ2-5|NA|TRBV19
CASSEGAGGPEETQYF
TGTGCCAGTAGTGAAGGAGCGGGAGGGCCCGAAGAGACCCAGTACTTC
>TRBD2|TRBJ2-7|NA|TRBV18
CASSPRSSGTYEQYF
TGTGCCAGCTCACCACGTTCTAGCGGGACCTACGAGCAGTACTTC
>NA|TRBJ2-3|NA|TRBV20-1
CSARDPNLQYF
TGCAGTGCTAGAGATCCCAACCTGCAGTATTTT
>NA|TRBJ2-5|NA|TRBV6-6
CASSLATLQETQYF
TGTGCCAGCAGCCTTGCTACCTTGCAAGAGACCCAGTACTTC
>NA|TRBJ1-5|NA|TRBV5-8
CASSGALNQPQHF
TGTGCCAGCAGCGGGGCGCTCAATCAGCCCCAGCATTTT
>TRBD2|TRBJ2-1|NA|TRBV5-6
CASGTSGKQFF
TGTGCCAGCGGGACTAGCGGGAAGCAGTTCTTC
>NA|TRBJ2-6|NA|TRBV6-5
CASSRVGGGANVLTF
TGTGCCAGCAGCAGAGTCGGGGGCGGGGCCAACGTCCTGACTTTC
>NA|TRBJ1-1|NA|TRBV2
CASSEGWAFF
TGTGCCAGCAGTGAAGGCTGGGCTTTCTTT
>NA|TRBJ2-1|NA|TRBV27
CASSLSKTSRSPLSVGEQFF
TGTGCCAGCAGTTTATCGAAGACAAGCCGTTCGCCCTTATCTGTCGGGGAGCAGTTCTTC
>TRBD1|TRBJ2-6|NA|TRBV7-2
CASSLRFGTGATGANVLTF
TGTGCCAGCAGCTTAAGGTTCGGGACAGGGGCCACTGGGGCCAACGTCCTGACTTTC
>NA|TRBJ2-7|NA|TRBV7-3
CASSGGGGSAYEQYF
TGTGCCAGCAGCGGAGGGGGCGGTTCGGCCTACGAGCAGTACTTC
>NA|TRBJ1-3|NA|TRBV5-1
CASSLAFFGNTIYF
TGCGCCAGCAGCTTGGCCTTCTTTGGAAACACCATATATTTT
>TRBD1|TRBJ1-2|NA|TRBV18
CASSASGTGTYGYTF
TGTGCCAGCTCAGCCTCCGGGACAGGGACTTATGGCTACACCTTC
>NA|TRBJ1-2|NA|TRBV7-9
CASSLGGFIAGGYTF
TGTGCCAGCAGCTTAGGAGGTTTTATCGCGGGTGGCTACACCTTC
>NA|TRBJ2-7|NA|TRBV5-1
CASSAMGTTHEQYF
TGCGCCAGCAGCGCAATGGGGACAACCCACGAGCAGTACTTC
>NA|TRBJ1-3|few|TRBV5-5
CASSRSGPPLRVSGNTIYF
TGTGCCAGCAGCCGGTCGGGGCCTCCCCTGAGGGTATCTGGAAACACCATATATTTT
>NA|TRBJ2-1|NA|TRBV5-1
CASSLSTAFNEQFF
TGCGCCAGCAGCTTGTCGACTGCCTTCAATGAGCAGTTCTTC
>TRBD2|TRBJ2-2|once|TRBV29-1
CSVDPGLAGGVTGELFF
TGCAGCGTTGACCCGGGACTAGCGGGAGGGGTAACCGGGGAGCTGTTTTTT
>TRBD1|TRBJ1-3|NA|TRBV18
CASSLTSGTGISGNTIYF
TGTGCCAGCTCACTCACGAGCGGGACAGGTATCTCTGGAAACACCATATATTTT
>NA|TRBJ1-2|NA|TRBV28
CASRDSGRIYGYTF
TGTGCCAGCAGGGACTCGGGTCGTATCTATGGCTACACCTTC
>NA|TRBJ1-2|NA|TRBV6-1
CASNSGAEGYTF
TGTGCCAGCAATTCCGGCGCGGAAGGCTACACCTTC
>NA|TRBJ2-7|NA|TRBV19
CASSRPGPTSYEQYF
TGTGCCAGTAGTCGGCCGGGTCCGACCTCCTACGAGCAGTACTTC
>TRBD1|TRBJ2-5|NA|TRBV18
CASSPRTGGSETQYF
TGTGCCAGCTCACCACGGACAGGGGGATCGGAGACCCAGTACTTC
>NA|TRBJ2-7|NA|TRBV5-4
CASSLRQSSYEQYF
TGTGCCAGCAGCTTGCGACAGAGCTCCTACGAGCAGTACTTC
>NA|TRBJ2-5|NA|TRBV19
CASSIASSKETQYF
TGTGCCAGTAGTATAGCTTCTAGCAAAGAGACCCAGTACTTC
>NA|TRBJ2-5|NA|TRBV7-9
CASSRLSAGAMQETQYF
TGTGCCAGCAGCCGACTGAGCGCAGGGGCAATGCAAGAGACCCAGTACTTC
>NA|TRBJ2-1|NA|TRBV11-2
CASSFERGEQFF
TGTGCCAGCAGCTTCGAGAGGGGTGAGCAGTTCTTC
>NA|TRBJ2-2|NA|TRBV4-3
CASSQVGIWGNTGELFF
TGCGCCAGCAGCCAAGTTGGGATTTGGGGGAACACCGGGGAGCTGTTTTTT
>TRBD2|TRBJ2-7|NA|TRBV5-5
CASSLPSGRTDEQYF
TGTGCCAGCAGCTTGCCTAGCGGGAGGACCGACGAGCAGTACTTC
>TRBD1|TRBJ2-1|NA|TRBV9
CASSVAGQGTYNEQFF
TGTGCCAGCAGCGTCGCCGGACAGGGAACCTACAATGAGCAGTTCTTC
>TRBD2|TRBJ2-5|once|TRBV30
CAWSDLAGAGETQYF
TGTGCCTGGAGTGACCTAGCGGGAGCTGGGGAGACCCAGTACTTC
>TRBD1|TRBJ2-7|NA|TRBV6-5
CASSYSQGGGEQYF
TGTGCCAGCAGTTACTCACAGGGGGGAGGCGAGCAGTACTTC
>NA|TRBJ2-5|NA|TRBV5-1
CASSGVDGQETQYF
TGCGCCAGCAGCGGGGTGGACGGGCAAGAGACCCAGTACTTC
>NA|TRBJ2-5|once|TRBV5-1
CASSPGGQEETQYF
TGCGCCAGCAGCCCGGGGGGACAGGAAGAGACCCAGTACTTC
>TRBD2|TRBJ2-7|NA|TRBV30
CAWSASGLAAEQYF
TGTGCCTGGAGCGCCTCCGGACTAGCGGCCGAGCAGTACTTC
>TRBD1|TRBJ1-2|NA|TRBV19
CASTLDRGYGYTF
TGTGCCAGTACCCTCGACAGGGGTTATGGCTACACCTTC
>TRBD2|TRBJ2-1|NA|TRBV7-8
CASSLAGGRWDEQFF
TGTGCCAGCAGCTTAGCGGGCGGGAGATGGGATGAGCAGTTCTTC
>TRBD1|TRBJ2-2|NA|TRBV29-1
CSVELMGQEYGELFF
TGCAGCGTTGAACTTATGGGACAGGAGTACGGGGAGCTGTTTTTT
>NA|TRBJ2-6|NA|TRBV30
CAWSAGDPGANVLTF
TGTGCCTGGAGTGCGGGGGACCCTGGGGCCAACGTCCTGACTTTC
>TRBD2|TRBJ2-3|NA|TRBV5-1
CASSPGTSGNTDTQYF
TGCGCCAGCAGCCCGGGGACTAGCGGGAACACAGATACGCAGTATTTT
>NA|TRBJ2-5|NA|TRBV7-8
CASTPFGSQETQYF
TGTGCCAGCACCCCCTTCGGGAGCCAAGAGACCCAGTACTTC
>NA|TRBJ2-5|NA|TRBV6-6
CASSPGRETQYF
TGTGCCAGCAGCCCCGGGAGAGAGACCCAGTACTTC
>NA|TRBJ1-1|NA|TRBV5-1
CASSSDSLNTEAFF
TGCGCCAGCAGCTCGGACAGTCTGAACACTGAAGCTTTCTTT
>NA|TRBJ2-7|NA|TRBV7-2
CASSLQSSYEQYF
TGTGCCAGCAGCTTACAGAGTAGCTACGAGCAGTACTTC
>TRBD2|TRBJ2-1|NA|TRBV7-9
CASSLAKSSGSGSNEQFF
TGTGCCAGCAGCTTAGCGAAGTCTAGCGGGAGTGGTAGCAATGAGCAGTTCTTC